The entry below gives a single TCR beta chain sequence along with its context. Its antigen is undetermined. Each sample contributed 75,000 to 100,000 TCR templates to the assay. Profiled with immunoSEQ multiplex PCR; TCRdb holds only in-frame clones, not every one. Here the sample spans roughly 120,000 clones, over 85% being singletons. The sample belongs to a study of siplizumab effects on memory and regulatory T cells. Points from the study as a whole: There were only a minor fraction of alloreactive clones that mapped to unstimulated subsets. Memory cells that were CD4+ and unstimulated gave rise to alloreactive sequences, which siplizumab significantly reduced.

The germline V and J ends were trimmed by 7 bases and 2 bases, with 14 bases remaining between them. Germline values: CDR1 SQVTM, CDR2 ANQGSEA. The CDR3 length is 13 residues. This TCR was recovered from a human donor in good health. The chain is built from TRBV29-1 and TRBJ1-1; a possible D gene is TRBD1 (5 bases). The sequenced material came from CD4+ T cells sorted from blood. The CDR3 protein is CSAFIRGNTEAFF. CDR3 sequence (DNA): TGCAGCGCCTTCATTAGGGGCAACACTGAAGCTTTCTTT. Full variable domain (missing parts from reference TRBV29-1 and TRBJ1-1): SAVISQKPSRDICQRGTSLTIQCQVDSQVTMMFWYRQQPGQSLTLIATANQGSEATYESGFVIDKFPISRPNLTFSTLTVSNMSPEDSSIYLCSAFIRGNTEAFFGQGTRLTVV.